This note documents a single T cell receptor beta chain sequence. The CDR3 runs to 14 residues. Looked up from germline, CDR1 is WNHNN and CDR2 is SYGVQD (reference sequence). Germline trimming cut 3 bases from V and 8 bases from J; bases unmatched to any gene: 6. These data belong to a study of blood T cell repertoires in COVID-19. Clones were read by immunoSEQ multiplex PCR, and TCRdb kept only the in-frame ones, dropping some. The table includes 200,000 to 250,000 clones, 70% to 90% detected once. The V call is TRBV10-1, the J call TRBJ2-1; 8 nucleotides match TRBD2. The clonotype was recovered from a young woman who had recovered from COVID-19. Sequencing was carried out using peripheral blood. The CDR3 loop reads CASSDSREVDEQFF. Here the CDR3 DNA reads TGCGCCAGCAGTGATTCGCGGGAGGTCGATGAGCAGTTCTTC.